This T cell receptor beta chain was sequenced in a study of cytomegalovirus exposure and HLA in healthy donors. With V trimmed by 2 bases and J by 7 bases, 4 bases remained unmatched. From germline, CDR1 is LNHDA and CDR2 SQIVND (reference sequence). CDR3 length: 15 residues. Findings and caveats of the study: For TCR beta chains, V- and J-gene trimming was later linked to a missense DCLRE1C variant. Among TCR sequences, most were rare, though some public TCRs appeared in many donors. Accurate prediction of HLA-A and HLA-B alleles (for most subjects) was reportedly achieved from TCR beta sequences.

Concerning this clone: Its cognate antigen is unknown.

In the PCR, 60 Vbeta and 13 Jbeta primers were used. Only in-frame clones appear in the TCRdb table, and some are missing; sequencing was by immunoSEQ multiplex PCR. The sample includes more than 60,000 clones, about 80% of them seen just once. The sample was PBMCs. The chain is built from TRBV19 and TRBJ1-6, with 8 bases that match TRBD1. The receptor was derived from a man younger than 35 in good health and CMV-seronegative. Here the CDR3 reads CASSIPRTGNSPLHF. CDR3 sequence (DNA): TGTGCCAGTAGTATACCTCGGACAGGGAATTCACCCCTCCACTTT.